Below, one T cell receptor (beta chain) is given with its context. The CDR3 spans 15 residues. V gave up 10 bases and J gave up 5 bases; unmatched junction bases: 5. Germline V gene sequence: CDR1 MNHNY, CDR2 SVGAGI (reference sequence). The data were obtained in a study of control samples from healthy donors and cancer patients. Profiling relied on immunoSEQ multiplex PCR, and the TCRdb table lists in-frame clones only, not all of them. Of about 58,000 clones listed, roughly 94% are singletons. The sequenced material came from blood. The TCR sequence derives from a man aged 30-40 years in good health. This chain uses TRBV6-6 with TRBJ2-2; TRBD2 aligns across 15 bases. The DNA for the CDR3 is TGTGCCACCGAGGGACTAGCGGGAGGAACCGGGGAGCTGTTTTTT. This sequence encodes CATEGLAGGTGELFF.